This record looks at one TCR beta chain sequence and its context. The V gene's germline CDR1 is MNHEY and CDR2 SVGAGI. This CDR3 region has 16 residues. V was pared by 2 bases and J by 7 bases, with 20 bases between. This record belongs to a study of blood T cell repertoires in COVID-19. Assay used: immunoSEQ multiplex PCR; TCRdb lists only in-frame clones, some missing. Seen here are approximately 340,000 clones, 87% observed once, and the top ten hold roughly a tenth. The sequencing input was peripheral blood. The V and J genes are TRBV6-5 and TRBJ1-1, with no clear D. The sequence was obtained from a man in his thirties or forties with COVID-19, enrolled during active disease. The CDR3 is CASSYEAGETGVEAFF. CDR3 in DNA: TGTGCCAGCAGTTACGAGGCCGGGGAAACGGGAGTTGAAGCTTTCTTT.